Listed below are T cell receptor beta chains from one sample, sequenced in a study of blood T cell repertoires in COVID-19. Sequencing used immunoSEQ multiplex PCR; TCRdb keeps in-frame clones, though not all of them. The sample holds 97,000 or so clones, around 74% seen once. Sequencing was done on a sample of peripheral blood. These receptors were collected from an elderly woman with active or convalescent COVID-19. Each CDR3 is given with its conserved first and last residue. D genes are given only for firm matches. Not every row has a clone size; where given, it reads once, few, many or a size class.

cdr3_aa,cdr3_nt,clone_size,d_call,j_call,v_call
CASSQDRGGEQYF,TGTGCCAGCAGCCAAGATCGGGGGGGTGAGCAGTACTTC,.,TRBD2,TRBJ2-7,TRBV14
CASIGYRRGKPMELFF,TGTGCCAGCATAGGGTATAGAAGAGGGAAACCGATGGAGCTGTTTTTT,.,.,TRBJ2-2,TRBV7-2
CASTIRFGWGSGSYNEQFF,TGTGCCAGCACCATTAGGTTCGGGTGGGGCTCCGGCTCCTACAATGAGCAGTTCTTC,.,.,TRBJ2-1,TRBV28
CASSVGSGGQPQHF,TGTGCCAGCAGCGTAGGTTCCGGTGGTCAGCCCCAGCATTTT,.,.,TRBJ1-5,TRBV9
CASSSSGYTGELFF,TGTGCCAGCAGTTCAAGCGGTTACACCGGGGAGCTGTTTTTT,.,.,TRBJ2-2,TRBV7-3
CASSYDRHNEQFF,TGTGCCAGCAGTTATGACAGGCACAATGAGCAGTTCTTC,.,.,TRBJ2-1,TRBV6-5
CASSLTRSNTEAFF,TGTGCCAGCAGTTTAACTAGGTCGAACACTGAAGCTTTCTTT,.,.,TRBJ1-1,TRBV28
CASSLTGFMGGGTDTQYF,TGTGCCAGCAGCTTAACGGGGTTTATGGGAGGAGGGACAGATACGCAGTATTTT,.,.,TRBJ2-3,TRBV7-3
CASSLGSWLAELFF,TGTGCCAGCAGTTTAGGTAGTTGGCTAGCGGAGCTGTTTTTT,.,.,TRBJ2-2,TRBV28
CASSLSKGSSGRRDTQYF,TGTGCCAGCAGCTTGTCTAAGGGTTCGAGCGGGAGGAGAGATACGCAGTATTTT,.,TRBD2,TRBJ2-3,TRBV5-6
CATSDRLPNTEAFF,TGTGCCACCAGTGATCGTCTACCGAACACTGAAGCTTTCTTT,few,.,TRBJ1-1,TRBV24-1
CASSMTSGSGDEQFF,TGTGCCAGCAGTATGACTAGCGGGAGTGGGGATGAGCAGTTCTTC,.,TRBD2,TRBJ2-1,TRBV25-1
CASSLNQGPGDFF,TGTGCCAGCAGTCTCAACCAGGGCCCGGGGGATTTCTTT,.,.,TRBJ1-1,TRBV27
CASSLSGGNEQFF,TGTGCCAGCAGCTTATCGGGTGGAAATGAGCAGTTCTTC,.,.,TRBJ2-1,TRBV7-3
CASSVAGVPNTEAFF,TGTGCCAGCAGCGTAGCGGGGGTCCCGAACACTGAAGCTTTCTTT,.,.,TRBJ1-1,TRBV9
CASSVAASGADTQYF,TGTGCCAGCAGCGTAGCGGCTAGCGGGGCAGATACGCAGTATTTT,.,TRBD2,TRBJ2-3,TRBV9
CASSLDGRTGEQFF,TGTGCCAGCAGCTTAGATGGCAGGACTGGTGAGCAGTTCTTC,.,.,TRBJ2-1,TRBV11-2
CASSELWTSVGEQFF,TGCGCCAGCAGTGAGTTGTGGACTAGCGTGGGTGAGCAGTTCTTC,.,TRBD2,TRBJ2-1,TRBV10-2
CASSYSPGADTEAFF,TGTGCCAGCAGTTACTCTCCAGGGGCGGACACTGAAGCTTTCTTT,.,.,TRBJ1-1,TRBV6-2/TRBV6-3
CASSPSGRREDTQYF,TGTGCCAGCTCACCGAGCGGGAGGCGGGAAGATACGCAGTATTTT,.,TRBD2,TRBJ2-3,TRBV18
CAWRELAGAGTDTQYF,TGTGCCTGGAGGGAGCTAGCGGGAGCGGGGACAGATACGCAGTATTTT,.,TRBD2,TRBJ2-3,TRBV30
CASSYGRPEDTQYF,TGTGCCAGCAGCTACGGGAGACCGGAGGATACGCAGTATTTT,.,.,TRBJ2-3,TRBV6-5
CASSPGGAASGSQYF,TGTGCCAGCAGTCCCGGGGGGGCGGCTTCAGGTTCCCAGTACTTC,many,TRBD2,TRBJ2-5,TRBV5-4
CASSPRTGGGYEQYF,TGCGCCAGCAGCCCCCGCACAGGGGGTGGGTACGAGCAGTACTTC,.,TRBD1,TRBJ2-7,TRBV5-1
CASSEPRTGTGGNTIYF,TGTGCCAGCAGTGAGCCTCGAACAGGGACGGGAGGAAACACCATATATTTT,.,.,TRBJ1-3,TRBV6-1
CASSETALNTEAFF,TGTGCCAGCAGTGAAACAGCCCTGAACACTGAAGCTTTCTTT,.,.,TRBJ1-1,TRBV6-1
CASSSGTGEETQYF,TGTGCCAGCAGTTCGGGGACAGGGGAAGAGACCCAGTACTTC,.,TRBD1,TRBJ2-5,TRBV27
CAWGTGTSSIQYF,TGTGCCTGGGGGACAGGGACCTCATCCATTCAGTACTTC,.,TRBD1,TRBJ2-4,TRBV30
CASSLWGGSSYNEQFF,TGCGCCAGCAGCCTCTGGGGCGGGAGCTCCTACAATGAGCAGTTCTTC,.,TRBD2,TRBJ2-1,TRBV4-3
CSASTDYGYTF,TGCAGTGCTAGTACGGACTATGGCTACACCTTC,.,.,TRBJ1-2,TRBV20-1
CASRPSTSGNRNEQFF,TGTGCCAGCAGGCCCTCGACTAGCGGGAATCGGAATGAGCAGTTCTTC,.,TRBD2,TRBJ2-1,TRBV6-6
CASSLPTPAYEQYF,TGCGCCAGCAGCTTGCCAACACCTGCCTACGAGCAGTACTTC,.,.,TRBJ2-7,TRBV5-1
CASSLWAISHTDTQYF,TGTGCCAGCAGTTTATGGGCGATATCCCATACAGATACGCAGTATTTT,.,.,TRBJ2-3,TRBV27
CASSSGTGVGVQEQYF,TGTGCCAGCAGCTCCGGGACAGGGGTTGGGGTCCAGGAGCAGTACTTC,.,TRBD1,TRBJ2-7,TRBV28
CASSRQLSYEQYF,TGTGCCAGCAGTCGACAGTTATCCTACGAGCAGTACTTC,.,.,TRBJ2-7,TRBV2
CSVVGGAGGANVLTF,TGCAGCGTTGTAGGGGGGGCTGGTGGGGCCAACGTCCTGACTTTC,.,.,TRBJ2-6,TRBV29-1
CASSYTDSYEQYF,TGTGCCAGCAGCTATACAGATTCCTACGAGCAGTACTTC,.,.,TRBJ2-7,TRBV7-8
CASSLGPLLRLNEQFF,TGTGCCAGCAGCTTGGGTCCCCTGCTCAGGCTCAATGAGCAGTTCTTC,.,.,TRBJ2-1,TRBV5-1
CASTALTGNNQPQHF,TGTGCCAGCACCGCCTTAACAGGCAACAATCAGCCCCAGCATTTT,once,.,TRBJ1-5,TRBV6-5
CASSLGLTSGSSYNEQFF,TGTGCCAGCAGCTTAGGCCTGACTAGCGGGAGCTCCTACAATGAGCAGTTCTTC,.,TRBD2,TRBJ2-1,TRBV13
CASSSGDRNNSPLHF,TGTGCCAGCAGCTCGGGGGACAGAAATAATTCACCCCTCCACTTT,few,TRBD1,TRBJ1-6,TRBV5-4
CASSYIQEAFF,TGTGCCAGCAGTTACATCCAGGAAGCTTTCTTT,few,.,TRBJ1-1,TRBV6-2/TRBV6-3
CASSWYSLFDEQYF,TGCGCCAGCAGTTGGTACAGTCTATTCGACGAGCAGTACTTC,.,.,TRBJ2-7,TRBV10-2
CASSGRAGEDNNEQFF,TGTGCCAGCAGTGGAAGAGCGGGAGAAGATAACAATGAGCAGTTCTTC,few,TRBD2,TRBJ2-1,TRBV2
CASSRGQGGETQYF,TGTGCCAGCAGCCGGGGACAGGGTGGTGAGACCCAGTACTTC,.,TRBD1,TRBJ2-5,TRBV5-6
CSVIAQGTDTQYF,TGCAGCGTTATCGCGCAGGGCACAGATACGCAGTATTTT,.,.,TRBJ2-3,TRBV29-1
CASSLRGGEDGELFF,TGTGCCAGCAGCTTAAGGGGCGGGGAGGACGGGGAGCTGTTTTTT,.,.,TRBJ2-2,TRBV7-3
CAISTEGAQRYYGYTF,TGTGCCATCAGTACGGAAGGGGCCCAACGATACTATGGCTACACCTTC,.,.,TRBJ1-2,TRBV10-3
CASREGAGFSEAFF,TGTGCCAGCCGGGAGGGGGCAGGTTTTTCTGAAGCTTTCTTT,.,TRBD1,TRBJ1-1,TRBV28
CASSALAGRGNNEQFF,TGTGCCAGCAGCGCCTTAGCGGGAAGGGGGAACAATGAGCAGTTCTTC,.,TRBD2,TRBJ2-1,TRBV11-3
CASSPWDRDEQYF,TGTGCCAGCAGTCCATGGGACAGGGACGAGCAGTACTTC,once,TRBD1,TRBJ2-7,TRBV27
CASSVAVSNEKLFF,TGTGCCAGCAGCGTAGCAGTCAGTAATGAAAAACTGTTTTTT,.,.,TRBJ1-4,TRBV9
CASSLDRGNYNEQFF,TGTGCCAGCAGCTTAGATAGGGGAAACTACAATGAGCAGTTCTTC,.,.,TRBJ2-1,TRBV11-2
CASSTSSGGNVLTF,TGTGCCAGCAGCACCTCTTCGGGGGGCAACGTCCTGACTTTC,.,TRBD2,TRBJ2-6,TRBV28
CASSPRQGTDTQYF,TGTGCCAGCAGCCCCAGACAGGGAACAGATACGCAGTATTTT,.,TRBD1,TRBJ2-3,TRBV5-4